These 21 T cell receptor beta chains were sequenced from one sample in a study of CD8 T cells in ankylosing spondylitis. TCRdb passed the 5' RACE reads through MiXCR, listing each CDR3 protein once. The table includes more than 150,000 distinct CDR3 sequences, roughly 20% detected once. Input material: blood, either unsorted or a sorted T cell fraction (not recorded which). The source of these receptors is a male donor between 5 and 29 years old with ankylosing spondylitis or in good health (not recorded which).

This clonotype showed up many times. J is TRBJ2-7 and V is TRBV7-7; D call uncertain. V was cut by 4 bases and J by 1 base, with 8 bases left in between. From germline, CDR1 is SSHAT and CDR2 FNYEAQ (reference sequence). The CDR3 runs 13 residues. This CDR3 is CASSSLGSYEQYF. The CDR3 coding sequence is TGTGCCAGCAGCTCTCTCGGATCCTACGAGCAGTACTTC.

V is TRBV29-1 and J is TRBJ2-1, with TRBD2 identical over 7 bases. CDR1 and CDR2 (germline): SQVTM, ANQGSEA. The CDR3 sequence is 11 residues long. V lost 7 bases and J lost 11; bases outside the gene matches: 8. CDR3 amino acids: CSGLRDYKQFF. CDR3 DNA: TGCAGCGGACTCCGGGACTACAAGCAGTTCTTC.

This chain connects TRBV14 to TRBJ2-2; unclear D gene. The V gene lost 2 bases and the J gene lost 1 base, with 8 bases spanning the gap. Germline V gene lookup returns CDR1 SGHDN and CDR2 FVKESK. The CDR3 spans 15 residues. CDR3 sequence reads: CASSQINGNTGELFF. The DNA of the CDR3 is TGTGCCAGCAGCCAAATAAACGGGAACACCGGGGAGCTGTTTTTT.

The V gene is TRBV29-1, the J gene TRBJ2-4, with 10 bases that match TRBD1. This CDR3 is built from 13 residues. V dropped 7 bases and J dropped 9; count of bases not matched to a gene: 9. Germline CDR1 reads SQVTM; CDR2 reads ANQGSEA. The CDR3: CSARQGAISIQYF. Here the CDR3 DNA reads TGCAGCGCTAGACAGGGGGCAATAAGCATTCAGTACTTC.

This clonotype was recorded many times. J is TRBJ2-7 and V is TRBV5-1, with D tentatively TRBD1 (5 bases). Germline CDR1 reads SGHRS; CDR2 reads YFSETQ. The V gene lost 0 bases and the J gene lost 4 bases, with 11 bases spanning the gap. This CDR3 is 14 amino acids long. The CDR3 reads CASSLDGAAYEQYF. Here the CDR3 DNA reads TGCGCCAGCAGCTTGGATGGGGCAGCGTACGAGCAGTACTTC.

This clonotype has a count of ten or more. The chain employs TRBV12-3 or TRBV12-4 and TRBJ1-6; D unclear. The length of the CDR3 is 14 residues. Trimming cost V 3 bases and J 7 bases, with 10 bases left between them. CDR3 nucleotides: TGTGCCAGCAGTTTGGGCCCGCTAAATTCACCCCTCCACTTT. Protein product: CASSLGPLNSPLHF.

The chain uses TRBV12-3 or TRBV12-4 and TRBJ2-1, with TRBD2 matching over 9 bases. After removal of 7 bases from V and 7 bases from J, the junction contained 8 bases not matched to a gene. The CDR3 runs to 14 residues. Here the CDR3 reads CASTSSGIGNEQFF. The CDR3, as DNA: TGTGCCAGCACTTCTAGCGGGATCGGGAATGAGCAGTTCTTC.

This clonotype was detected ten times or more. The chain carries TRBV20-1 and TRBJ1-1, with D hard to call. The V gene lost 6 bases and the J gene lost 5 bases, with 7 bases spanning the gap. The CDR3 length is 10 residues. CDR1 and CDR2 from the germline V gene are DFQATT and SNEGSKA (reference sequence). CDR3: CSAPGTEAFF. The CDR3 nucleotides read TGCAGTGCCCCGGGGACTGAAGCTTTCTTT.

This clonotype has at least ten counts. V is TRBV27 and J is TRBJ2-7, with 7 positions matching TRBD1. This CDR3 spans 15 amino acids. CDR1 and CDR2 from the germline V gene are MNHEY and SMNVEV (reference sequence). V gave up 5 bases and J gave up 0 bases; unmatched junction bases: 7. The CDR3 DNA follows: TGTGCCAGCAGTCCGACGACAGGGCGCTCCTACGAGCAGTACGTC. This sequence encodes CASSPTTGRSYEQYV.

This clonotype has a handful of counts. A much larger clone differs by one base, so this may be a read error. The J gene is TRBJ2-7, the V gene TRBV20-1; D is unresolved. The CDR3 is 15 residues long. Looked up from germline, CDR1 is DFQATT and CDR2 is SNEGSKA (reference sequence). The CDR3 coding sequence is TGCAGTGCTAGAGGTTCCGGCTCCTTAACCTACGACCAGTACTTC. Protein: CSARGSGSLTYDQYF.

This clonotype has ten or more counts. V is TRBV14 and J is TRBJ2-1; no clear D gene. This CDR3 contains 17 residues. Germline CDR1 and CDR2: SGHDN and FVKESK. V shed 2 bases and J shed 0 bases, with 14 bases lying between them. The CDR3 reads CASSQFGARSSYNEQFF. In nucleotides, the CDR3 is TGTGCCAGCAGCCAATTTGGCGCACGAAGCTCCTACAATGAGCAGTTCTTC.

This clonotype was seen at least ten times. This chain connects TRBV7-9 to TRBJ2-7; a weak D match, TRBD1 (5 bases). Trimming removed 5 bases at V and 3 bases at J, with 11 bases between. The germline V gene has CDR1 SEHNR and CDR2 FQNEAQ (reference sequence). This CDR3 is built from 13 residues. CDR3 coding DNA: TGTGCCAGCAGCAAGATAGACAGCTACGAGCAGTACTTC. Its translation is CASSKIDSYEQYF. The full variable domain, completed using reference TRBV7-9 and TRBJ2-7, is DTGVSQNPRHKITKRGQNVTFRCDPISEHNRLYWYRQTLGQGPEFLTYFQNEAQLEKSRLLSDRFSAERPKGSFSTLEIQRTEQGDSAMYLCASSKIDSYEQYFGPGTRLTVT.

This clonotype has more than one count but fewer than ten. The chain joins TRBV27 to TRBJ2-3; 7 nucleotides line up with TRBD2. The CDR3 extends over 15 amino acids. Germline assignment: CDR1 MNHEY and CDR2 SMNVEV (reference sequence). J was trimmed by 2 bases and V by 4 bases; bases with no gene match: 6. Here the CDR3 reads CASSWSSGYTDTQYF. The DNA for the CDR3 is TGTGCCAGCAGTTGGTCTAGCGGATACACAGATACGCAGTATTTT.

This clonotype occurred many times. The CDR3 protein is CASSFTSGRNYEQYV. The CDR3 DNA reads TGTGCCAGCAGTTTTACAAGCGGGAGAAACTACGAGCAGTACGTC. The chain has TRBV27 and TRBJ2-7, with 8 bases that match TRBD2. The CDR3 is made up of 15 amino acids. V trimming: 3 bases; J trimming: 3 bases; junction bases outside the gene matches: 7. Germline CDR1 MNHEY, CDR2 SMNVEV (reference sequence).

The chain uses TRBV20-1 and TRBJ2-1; D ambiguous. Trimming removed 2 bases from V and 6 bases from J, with 11 bases in between. The CDR3 consists of 13 residues. Germline V gives CDR1 DFQATT, CDR2 SNEGSKA (reference sequence). CDR3 in amino acids: CSARPVAFNEQFF. In DNA form, the CDR3 reads TGCAGTGCTAGACCCGTAGCCTTCAATGAGCAGTTCTTC.

Many counts were recorded for this clonotype. The V gene is TRBV6-1, the J gene TRBJ2-7; 8 bases align to TRBD1. The CDR3 spans 15 residues. V lost 2 bases and J lost 3; bases outside the gene matches: 6. CDR1 is MNHNS, CDR2 SASEGT, per germline. Written as DNA, the CDR3 is TGTGCCAGCAGTGAACTAGCAGGGGGCTACTACGAGCAGTACGTC. It yields the protein CASSELAGGYYEQYV.

This clonotype has just a few counts. Its ends do not fully match the called genes, so a read error is possible. The CDR3 region is CASSWVTGNLSF. Written as DNA, the CDR3 is TGTGCCAGCAGCTGGGTAACCGGGAATTTGTCCTTC. This sequence joins TRBV7-9 and TRBJ2-5; possibly TRBD2 for D (5 bases). CDR1 SEHNR and CDR2 FQNEAQ come from the germline V gene (reference sequence). This CDR3 region has 12 residues.

In this sample, this clonotype turned up many times. The chain uses TRBV19 and TRBJ1-1; no firm D call. V was trimmed by 3 bases and J by 1 base, leaving 6 bases between them. There are 13 residues in the CDR3. From germline, CDR1 is LNHDA and CDR2 SQIVND (reference sequence). This CDR3 is CASSMGRNTEAFF. The CDR3 DNA reads TGTGCCAGTAGTATGGGAAGGAACACTGAAGCTTTCTTT.

In this sample, this clonotype turned up many times. The V and J genes are TRBV11-2 and TRBJ2-1; 13 nucleotides align to TRBD2. Looked up from germline, CDR1 is SGHAT and CDR2 is FQNNGV. The V gene end was trimmed by 4 bases and the J gene end by 9 bases; junction bases not matched to a gene: 12. CDR3 size: 17 residues. The CDR3: CASSSQPGLAGMSEQFF. The CDR3 DNA is TGTGCCAGCAGCTCTCAACCGGGACTAGCGGGAATGAGTGAGCAGTTCTTC.

This clonotype showed up many times. The V call is TRBV5-6, the J call TRBJ2-6; D is undetermined. Germline V gives CDR1 SGHDT, CDR2 YYEEEE. V was pared by 0 bases and J by 0 bases, with 10 bases between. The CDR3 sequence is 17 residues long. The CDR3 DNA follows: TGTGCCAGCAGCTTGGACGTGTCAATCTCTGGGGCCAACGTCCTGACTTTC. Translation: CASSLDVSISGANVLTF. Using reference TRBV5-6 and TRBJ2-6 for the parts outside the CDR3, the full variable domain is DAGVTQSPTHLIKTRGQQVTLRCSPKSGHDTVSWYQQALGQGPQFIFQYYEEEERQRGNFPDRFSGHQFPNYSSELNVNALLLGDSALYLCASSLDVSISGANVLTFGAGSRLTVL.

This clonotype occurred many times. The chain employs TRBV6-2 or TRBV6-3 and TRBJ2-7; D remains unclear. V dropped 0 bases and J dropped 1 base, with 4 bases sitting between them. CDR3 length equals 13 residues. In germline, CDR1 is MNHEY, CDR2 SVGEGT. The DNA of the CDR3 is TGTGCCAGCAGTTACTCGGGATCCTACGAGCAGTACTTC. Its translation is CASSYSGSYEQYF.